The rows below give T cell receptor beta chains drawn from one sample of a study of control samples from healthy donors and cancer patients. Method: immunoSEQ multiplex PCR; TCRdb's copy keeps in-frame clones and lacks some. Of tens of thousands of clones listed, about 89% are singletons. The material sequenced was blood. Receptors originate from a woman aged 55-75 years in good health. Both conserved end residues are part of each CDR3. Size values are once, few and many counts, or a class for expanded clones, and some rows have none.

j_call: TRBJ1-3; clone_size: .; v_call: TRBV6-5; cdr3_aa: CASREFSGNTIYF
j_call: TRBJ1-2; clone_size: .; v_call: TRBV29-1; cdr3_aa: CSVLPGPVGYTF
j_call: TRBJ2-5; clone_size: once; v_call: TRBV6-2/TRBV6-3; cdr3_aa: CASSLGTSQETQYF
j_call: TRBJ1-5; clone_size: .; v_call: TRBV18; cdr3_aa: CASSPIRDGQPQHF
j_call: TRBJ1-1; clone_size: .; v_call: TRBV3-1/TRBV3-2; cdr3_aa: CASSRSPAPEAFF
j_call: TRBJ2-1; clone_size: .; v_call: TRBV30; cdr3_aa: CAWSIGGGYNEQFF
j_call: TRBJ1-6; clone_size: once; v_call: TRBV27; cdr3_aa: CASSLSVGPLHF
j_call: TRBJ1-1; clone_size: .; v_call: TRBV18; cdr3_aa: CASSPTGVNTEAFF
j_call: TRBJ1-2; clone_size: .; v_call: TRBV20-1; cdr3_aa: CSASPRTRGGYTF
j_call: TRBJ1-5; clone_size: .; v_call: TRBV16; cdr3_aa: CASSQGFAPQHF
j_call: TRBJ2-5; clone_size: .; v_call: TRBV5-4; cdr3_aa: CASSRGLVETQYF
j_call: TRBJ1-2; clone_size: once; v_call: TRBV24-1; cdr3_aa: CATRGQWGYTF
j_call: TRBJ1-4; clone_size: once; v_call: TRBV6-2/TRBV6-3; cdr3_aa: CASSYSSVRGREKLFF
j_call: TRBJ2-2; clone_size: .; v_call: TRBV6-5; cdr3_aa: CASSYIQGADTGELFF
j_call: TRBJ1-2; clone_size: .; v_call: TRBV28; cdr3_aa: CASSIGGRYGYTF
j_call: TRBJ2-1; clone_size: .; v_call: TRBV7-8; cdr3_aa: CASSPNLYEQFF
j_call: TRBJ1-1; clone_size: .; v_call: TRBV6-5; cdr3_aa: CASSYGGLITEAFF
j_call: TRBJ1-1; clone_size: once; v_call: TRBV7-2; cdr3_aa: CASISAANTEAFF
j_call: TRBJ2-1; clone_size: .; v_call: TRBV9; cdr3_aa: CASSVGLAGGYNEQFF
j_call: TRBJ2-3; clone_size: .; v_call: TRBV19; cdr3_aa: CASSTRDRDDTQYF
j_call: TRBJ2-7; clone_size: .; v_call: TRBV5-1; cdr3_aa: CASSLGTGFGEQYF
j_call: TRBJ1-2; clone_size: .; v_call: TRBV7-9; cdr3_aa: CASSQGQVYGYTF
j_call: TRBJ1-5; clone_size: .; v_call: TRBV18; cdr3_aa: CASSPNRDNRNQPQHF
j_call: TRBJ1-1; clone_size: once; v_call: TRBV29-1; cdr3_aa: CSALSGTEGAFF
j_call: TRBJ2-1; clone_size: .; v_call: TRBV5-5; cdr3_aa: CASSLSRLGISYNEQFF
j_call: TRBJ2-5; clone_size: few; v_call: TRBV15; cdr3_aa: CATSRGTSGSLWYF
j_call: TRBJ2-1; clone_size: .; v_call: TRBV6-6; cdr3_aa: CASLGGTGGYNEQFF
j_call: TRBJ1-5; clone_size: .; v_call: TRBV7-8; cdr3_aa: CASSRALNSNQPQHF
j_call: TRBJ2-1; clone_size: .; v_call: TRBV13; cdr3_aa: CASSSGPSSYNEQFF
j_call: TRBJ2-2; clone_size: .; v_call: TRBV27; cdr3_aa: CASSLSTGPSTGELFF
j_call: TRBJ1-2; clone_size: .; v_call: TRBV10-3; cdr3_aa: CAISESFPGTQPF
j_call: TRBJ2-5; clone_size: .; v_call: TRBV5-1; cdr3_aa: CASSLVSGSSETQYF
j_call: TRBJ1-3; clone_size: .; v_call: TRBV5-1; cdr3_aa: CASSTEGSSGNTIYF
j_call: TRBJ2-7; clone_size: .; v_call: TRBV11-3; cdr3_aa: CASSLDPRGTEQYF
j_call: TRBJ1-6; clone_size: .; v_call: TRBV15; cdr3_aa: CATSRDPNSPLHF
j_call: TRBJ2-3; clone_size: .; v_call: TRBV14; cdr3_aa: CASSQVSGGGRNTQYF
j_call: TRBJ2-7; clone_size: .; v_call: TRBV2; cdr3_aa: CASSERLADYEQYF
j_call: TRBJ1-1; clone_size: few; v_call: TRBV11-3; cdr3_aa: CASSSGQGGTEAFF
j_call: TRBJ1-1; clone_size: once; v_call: TRBV14; cdr3_aa: CASSPPGRLTEAFF
j_call: TRBJ2-5; clone_size: once; v_call: TRBV19; cdr3_aa: CASSNGRMETQYF
j_call: TRBJ1-4; clone_size: .; v_call: TRBV28; cdr3_aa: CASSPYRDYNEKLFF